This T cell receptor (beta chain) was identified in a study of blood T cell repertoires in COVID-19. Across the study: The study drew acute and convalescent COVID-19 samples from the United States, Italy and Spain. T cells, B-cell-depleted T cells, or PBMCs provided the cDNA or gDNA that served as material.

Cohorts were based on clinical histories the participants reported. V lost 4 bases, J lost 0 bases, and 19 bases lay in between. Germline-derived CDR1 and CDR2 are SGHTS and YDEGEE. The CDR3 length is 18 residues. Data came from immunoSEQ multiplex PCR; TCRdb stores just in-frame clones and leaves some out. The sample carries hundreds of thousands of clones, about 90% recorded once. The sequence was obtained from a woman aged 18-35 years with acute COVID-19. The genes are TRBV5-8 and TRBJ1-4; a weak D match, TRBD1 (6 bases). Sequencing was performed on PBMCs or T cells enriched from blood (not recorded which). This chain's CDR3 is CASSHGDGNRATNEKLFF. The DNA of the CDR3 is TGTGCCAGCAGCCATGGGGACGGGAACAGGGCAACTAATGAAAAACTGTTTTTT.